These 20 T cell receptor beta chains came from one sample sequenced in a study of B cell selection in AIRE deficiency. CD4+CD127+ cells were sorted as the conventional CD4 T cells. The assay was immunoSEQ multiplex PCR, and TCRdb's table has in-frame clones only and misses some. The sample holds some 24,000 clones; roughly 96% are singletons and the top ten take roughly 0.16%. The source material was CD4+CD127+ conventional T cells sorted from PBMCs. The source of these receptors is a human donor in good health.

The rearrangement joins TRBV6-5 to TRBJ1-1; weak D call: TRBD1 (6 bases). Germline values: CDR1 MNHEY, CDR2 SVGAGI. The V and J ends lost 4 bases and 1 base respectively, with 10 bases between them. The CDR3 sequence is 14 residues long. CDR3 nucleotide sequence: TGTGCCAGCAGTTCCCCGGGACAGAACACTGAAGCTTTCTTT. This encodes CASSSPGQNTEAFF.

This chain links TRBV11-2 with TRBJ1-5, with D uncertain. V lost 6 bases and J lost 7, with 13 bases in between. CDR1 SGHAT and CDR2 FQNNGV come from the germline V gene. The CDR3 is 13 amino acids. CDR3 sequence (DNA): TGTGCCAGCAGTTTTCGGACTGGACAGCCCCAGCATTTT. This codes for CASSFRTGQPQHF. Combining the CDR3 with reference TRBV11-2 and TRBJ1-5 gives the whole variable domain EAGVAQSPRYKIIEKRQSVAFWCNPISGHATLYWYQQILGQGPKLLIQFQNNGVVDDSQLPKDRFSAERLKGVDSTLKIQPAKLEDSAVYLCASSFRTGQPQHFGDGTRLSIL.

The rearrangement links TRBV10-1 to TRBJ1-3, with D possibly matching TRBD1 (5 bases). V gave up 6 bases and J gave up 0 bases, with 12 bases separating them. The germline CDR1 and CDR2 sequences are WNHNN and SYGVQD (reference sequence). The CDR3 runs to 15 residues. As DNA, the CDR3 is TGCGCCAGCAGGGAAAGGGGACTCTCTGGAAACACCATATATTTT. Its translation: CASRERGLSGNTIYF.

CDR3 DNA sequence: TGTGCCAGCAGCCCGGGACAGTCTCTGCAGCCCCAGCATTTT. As protein: CASSPGQSLQPQHF. V and J are TRBV5-8 and TRBJ1-5; TRBD1 aligns across 7 bases. V lost 4 bases and J lost 7; bases outside the gene matches: 8. The CDR3 contains 14 residues. In germline, CDR1 is SGHTS, CDR2 YDEGEE.

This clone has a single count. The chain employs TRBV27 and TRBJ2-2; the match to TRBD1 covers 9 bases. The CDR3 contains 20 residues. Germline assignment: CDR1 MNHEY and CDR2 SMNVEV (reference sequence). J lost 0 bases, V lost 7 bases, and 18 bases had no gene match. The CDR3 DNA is TGTGCCAGCACCATCGAAGGAAACAGGGGGCAGATCGCGAACACCGGGGAGCTGTTTTTT. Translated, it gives CASTIEGNRGQIANTGELFF.

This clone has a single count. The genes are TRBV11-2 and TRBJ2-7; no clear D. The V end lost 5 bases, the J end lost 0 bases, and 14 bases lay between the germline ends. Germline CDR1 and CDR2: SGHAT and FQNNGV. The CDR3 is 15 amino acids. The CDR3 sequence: CASSTSTDLSYEQYF. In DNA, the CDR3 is TGTGCCAGCAGCACATCGACCGATCTCTCCTACGAGCAGTACTTC.

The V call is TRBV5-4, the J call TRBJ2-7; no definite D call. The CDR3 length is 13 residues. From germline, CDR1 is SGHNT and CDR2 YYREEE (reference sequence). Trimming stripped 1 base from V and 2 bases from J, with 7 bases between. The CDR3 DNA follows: TGTGCCAGCAGCTTGTCGGATACCTACGAGCAGTACTTC. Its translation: CASSLSDTYEQYF.

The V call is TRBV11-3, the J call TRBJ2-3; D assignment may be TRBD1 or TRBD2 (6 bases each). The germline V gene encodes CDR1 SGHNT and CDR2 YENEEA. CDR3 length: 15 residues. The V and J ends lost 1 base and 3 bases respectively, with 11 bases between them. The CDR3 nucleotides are TGTGCCAGCAGCTTAGTCGGGGGCGGGACAGATACGCAGTATTTT. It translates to CASSLVGGGTDTQYF.

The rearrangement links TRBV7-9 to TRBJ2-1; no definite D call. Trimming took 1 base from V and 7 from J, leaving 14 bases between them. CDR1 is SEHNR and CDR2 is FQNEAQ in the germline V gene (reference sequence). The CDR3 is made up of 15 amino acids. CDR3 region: CASSLDLDARNEQFF. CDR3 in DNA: TGTGCCAGCAGCTTAGATTTGGATGCGAGGAATGAGCAGTTCTTC.

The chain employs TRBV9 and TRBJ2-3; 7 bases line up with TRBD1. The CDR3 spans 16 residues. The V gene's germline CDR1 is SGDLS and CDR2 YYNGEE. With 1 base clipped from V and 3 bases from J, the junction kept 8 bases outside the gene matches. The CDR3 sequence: CASSVHEGAGTDTQYF. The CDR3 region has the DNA TGTGCCAGCAGCGTACACGAGGGGGCTGGTACAGATACGCAGTATTTT. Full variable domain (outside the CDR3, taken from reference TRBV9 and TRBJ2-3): DSGVTQTPKHLITATGQRVTLRCSPRSGDLSVYWYQQSLDQGLQFLIQYYNGEERAKGNILERFSAQQFPDLHSELNLSSLELGDSALYFCASSVHEGAGTDTQYFGPGTRLTVL.

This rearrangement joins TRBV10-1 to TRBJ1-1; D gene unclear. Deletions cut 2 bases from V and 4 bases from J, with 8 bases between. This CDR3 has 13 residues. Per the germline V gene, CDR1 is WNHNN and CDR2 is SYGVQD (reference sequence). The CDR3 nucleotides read TGCGCCAGCAGTGAGGGGTACAGCACTGAAGCTTTCTTT. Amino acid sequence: CASSEGYSTEAFF.

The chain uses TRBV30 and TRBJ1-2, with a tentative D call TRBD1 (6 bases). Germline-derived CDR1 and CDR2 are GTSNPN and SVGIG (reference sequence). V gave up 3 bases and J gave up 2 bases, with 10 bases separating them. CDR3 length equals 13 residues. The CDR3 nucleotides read TGTGCCTGGAGACTTACAGGGAACTATGGCTACACCTTC. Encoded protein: CAWRLTGNYGYTF.

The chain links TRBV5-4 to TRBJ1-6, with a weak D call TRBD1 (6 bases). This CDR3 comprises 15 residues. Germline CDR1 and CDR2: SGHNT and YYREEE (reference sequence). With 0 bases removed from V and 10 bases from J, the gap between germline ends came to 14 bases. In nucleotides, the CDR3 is TGTGCCAGCAGCTTGGGAGGGGGGTTGAAATCACCCCTCCACTTT. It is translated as CASSLGGGLKSPLHF.

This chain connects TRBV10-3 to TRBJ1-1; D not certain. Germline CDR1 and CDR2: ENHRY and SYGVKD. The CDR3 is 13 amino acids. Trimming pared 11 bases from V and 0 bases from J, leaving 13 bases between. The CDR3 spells CAGRWELNTEAFF. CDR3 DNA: TGTGCCGGGCGTTGGGAGTTGAACACTGAAGCTTTCTTT.

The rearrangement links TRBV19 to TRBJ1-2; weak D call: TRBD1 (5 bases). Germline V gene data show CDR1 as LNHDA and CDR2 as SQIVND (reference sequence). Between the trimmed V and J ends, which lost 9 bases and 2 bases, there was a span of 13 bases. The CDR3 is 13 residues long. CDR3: CASHRGANYGYTF. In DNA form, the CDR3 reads TGTGCCAGCCATCGAGGGGCCAACTATGGCTACACCTTC.

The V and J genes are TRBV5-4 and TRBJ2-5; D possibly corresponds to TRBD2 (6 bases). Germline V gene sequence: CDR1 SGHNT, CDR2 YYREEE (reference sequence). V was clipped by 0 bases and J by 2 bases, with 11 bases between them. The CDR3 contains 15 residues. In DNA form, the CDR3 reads TGTGCCAGCAGCTTGGAGGGACTGGTACAAGAGACCCAGTACTTC. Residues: CASSLEGLVQETQYF.

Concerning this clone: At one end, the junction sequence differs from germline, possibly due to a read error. This CDR3 reads CASSLWSTFGIF. The CDR3 DNA sequence: TGTGCCAGCAGCTTATGGTCGACCTTTGGGATCTTC. The chain employs TRBV7-9 and TRBJ2-1; D remains unclear. Germline V lookup: CDR1 SEHNR, CDR2 FQNEAQ (reference sequence). The CDR3 covers 12 residues.

CDR3 DNA sequence: TGTGCCAGCAGCTTCTCGGACAGGGCGAACGCTTTCTTT. Translation gives CASSFSDRANAFF. The chain links TRBV11-3 to TRBJ1-1; 8 positions match TRBD1. CDR3 length equals 13 residues. CDR1 and CDR2 from the germline V gene are SGHNT and YENEEA. The V and J ends lost 3 bases and 11 bases, in that order; junction bases with no gene match: 8.

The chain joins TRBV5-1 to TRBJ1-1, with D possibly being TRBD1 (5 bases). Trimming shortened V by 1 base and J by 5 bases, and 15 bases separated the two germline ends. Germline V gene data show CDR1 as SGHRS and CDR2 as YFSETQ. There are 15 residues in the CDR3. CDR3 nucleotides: TGCGCCAGCAGCTTGACAGGCCACTCGGGGACTGAAGCTTTCTTT. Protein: CASSLTGHSGTEAFF.

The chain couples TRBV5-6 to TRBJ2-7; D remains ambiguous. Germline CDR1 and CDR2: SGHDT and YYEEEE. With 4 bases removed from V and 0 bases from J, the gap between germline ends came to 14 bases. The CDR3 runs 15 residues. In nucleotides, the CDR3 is TGTGCCAGCAGCCCCAACCGGGCGTTCTCCTACGAGCAGTACTTC. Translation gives CASSPNRAFSYEQYF.